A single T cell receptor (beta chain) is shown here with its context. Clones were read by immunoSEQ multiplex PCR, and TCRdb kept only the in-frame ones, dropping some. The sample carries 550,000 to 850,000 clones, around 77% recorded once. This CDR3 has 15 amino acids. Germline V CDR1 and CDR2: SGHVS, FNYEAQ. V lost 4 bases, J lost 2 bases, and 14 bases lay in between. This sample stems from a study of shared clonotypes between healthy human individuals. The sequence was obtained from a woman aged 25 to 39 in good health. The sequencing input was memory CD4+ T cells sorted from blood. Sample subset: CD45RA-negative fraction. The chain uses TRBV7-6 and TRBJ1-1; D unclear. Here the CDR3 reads CASSSQTHGNTEAFF. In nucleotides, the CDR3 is TGTGCCAGCAGCTCGCAGACACATGGAAACACTGAAGCTTTCTTT.